One and the same sample provided the 7 T cell receptor beta chains below, sequenced in a study of T cell responses to AZD1222 COVID-19 vaccine. TCRdb's copy holds only in-frame clones and misses some; the assay was immunoSEQ multiplex PCR. The sample yields 100,000 to 150,000 clones, approximately 85% seen once. This material consisted of peripheral blood, taken on day 0 of AZD1222 vaccination. The receptors were sampled from an adult in good health.

Only a few counts were recorded for this clone. The V call is TRBV2, the J call TRBJ1-2; a possible D gene is TRBD1 (6 bases). CDR3 length equals 13 residues. Germline CDR1 reads SNHLY; CDR2 reads FYNNEI. Trimming took 4 bases from V and 4 from J, leaving 10 bases between them. CDR3 DNA: TGTGCCAGCAGTGGCACGGGGGCCTATGGCTACACCTTC. Translating gives CASSGTGAYGYTF. Based on the CDR3 plus reference TRBV2 and TRBJ1-2, the full variable domain is EPEVTQTPSHQVTQMGQEVILRCVPISNHLYFYWYRQILGQKVEFLVSFYNNEISEKSEIFDDQFSVERPDGSNFTLKIRSTKLEDSAMYFCASSGTGAYGYTFGSGTRLTVV.

V gene TRBV7-2 combines with J gene TRBJ2-5; D is possibly TRBD2 (6 bases). Germline V gene sequence: CDR1 SGHTA, CDR2 FQGNSA. Deletions cut 1 base from V and 1 base from J, with 13 bases between. The CDR3 runs 16 residues. This CDR3 is CASSLGVGRGQETQYF. The CDR3 DNA is TGTGCCAGCAGCTTAGGAGTGGGGCGGGGCCAAGAGACCCAGTACTTC.

The rearrangement links TRBV3-1 (or the pseudogene TRBV3-2) to TRBJ2-3; D unclear. From germline, CDR1 is LGHDT and CDR2 YNNKEL (reference sequence). The CDR3 length is 16 residues. V was pared by 1 base and J by 3 bases, with 14 bases between. CDR3: CASSQGGSLGTDTQYF. CDR3 in DNA: TGTGCCAGCAGCCAAGGGGGATCCCTCGGGACAGATACGCAGTATTTT.

This clone was seen once. The chain has TRBV11-2 and TRBJ2-7; possibly TRBD1 or TRBD2 for D (5 bases each). V shed 1 base and J shed 2 bases, with 18 bases lying between them. Germline V CDR1 and CDR2: SGHAT, FQNNGV. The CDR3 has 17 residues. As DNA, the CDR3 is TGTGCCAGCAGCTTAGGGTGGAAGAAGGGGAGCACCTACGAGCAGTACTTC. Protein product: CASSLGWKKGSTYEQYF.

The genes are TRBV7-9 and TRBJ2-1; D ambiguous. Germline lookup yields CDR1 SEHNR and CDR2 FQNEAQ (reference sequence). The ends were cut back, 6 bases at V and 1 base at J, with 25 bases in the middle. The CDR3 totals 19 residues. CDR3 in DNA: TGTGCCAGCAGGGGCCGGAGAAATGACCATCCCCAATCCTACAATGAGCAGTTCTTC. This translates into CASRGRRNDHPQSYNEQFF.

V and J are TRBV18 and TRBJ1-1; possibly TRBD1 for D (6 bases). Germline V gene lookup returns CDR1 KGHSH and CDR2 LQKENI. Trimming pared 8 bases from V and 0 bases from J, leaving 19 bases between. The CDR3 runs to 16 residues. The CDR3 spells CASTWGAPTMNTEAFF. CDR3 DNA sequence: TGTGCCAGCACCTGGGGGGCTCCAACCATGAACACTGAAGCTTTCTTT.

In its sample, this clone was seen many times. This chain uses TRBV14 with TRBJ2-2, with D possibly matching TRBD1 (5 bases). There are 14 residues in the CDR3. Germline-derived CDR1 and CDR2 are SGHDN and FVKESK. V lost 6 bases to trimming and J lost 4 bases, with 12 bases between them. The CDR3 reads CASRRQGPTGELFF. In DNA form, the CDR3 reads TGTGCCAGCAGACGTCAGGGCCCCACCGGGGAGCTGTTTTTT.